A selection of T cell receptor beta chains follows, all from one sample in a study of beta chain features in type 1 diabetes. The repertoire was sequenced with immunoSEQ multiplex PCR; TCRdb's copy has only in-frame clones and lacks some. The data contain 600,000 to 700,000 clones, approximately 13% of them singletons. The material sequenced was naive CD4+ T cells from blood. Receptors originate from a man younger than 45 with type 1 diabetes. Each CDR3 is given with its conserved first and last residue. A D gene is named only where the DNA matches it firmly. Only part of the rows carry a size: once, few, many, or a class if the clone is expanded.

V gene: TRBV5-1
D gene: TRBD1
J gene: TRBJ2-5
clone size: few
CDR3 DNA: TGCGCCAGCAGAGGACAGGGCGGGGAAGAGACCCAGTACTTC
CDR3 protein: CASRGQGGEETQYF

V gene: TRBV5-6
D gene: .
J gene: TRBJ1-1
clone size: few
CDR3 DNA: TGTGCCAGCAGCGGAGGTGAGGGGACTGAAGCTTTCTTT
CDR3 protein: CASSGGEGTEAFF

V gene: TRBV6-5
D gene: TRBD1
J gene: TRBJ1-2
clone size: .
CDR3 DNA: TGTGCCAGCAGCGCGACAGGGTCTTATGGCTACACCTTC
CDR3 protein: CASSATGSYGYTF

V gene: TRBV4-3
D gene: TRBD1
J gene: TRBJ2-3
clone size: .
CDR3 DNA: TGCGCCAGCAGCCAAGAGCCTGGACAGGGGAGGGTGGCAGATACGCAGTATTTT
CDR3 protein: CASSQEPGQGRVADTQYF

V gene: TRBV7-6
D gene: .
J gene: TRBJ1-6
clone size: few
CDR3 DNA: TGTGCCAGCAGCTTAGGTGAAGGTGGCAATAATTCACCCCTCCACTTT
CDR3 protein: CASSLGEGGNNSPLHF

V gene: TRBV9
D gene: TRBD2
J gene: TRBJ2-1
clone size: .
CDR3 DNA: TGTGCCAGCAGCGTAGAGGCGGGAGGCCCCTACAATGAGCAGTTCTTC
CDR3 protein: CASSVEAGGPYNEQFF

V gene: TRBV30
D gene: .
J gene: TRBJ2-7
clone size: few
CDR3 DNA: TGTGCCTGGAGGGACACCTCCTACGAGCAGTACTTC
CDR3 protein: CAWRDTSYEQYF

V gene: TRBV2
D gene: TRBD1
J gene: TRBJ1-6
clone size: .
CDR3 DNA: TGTGCCAGCAATCCGGGACAGGGGTTTTCACCCCTCCACTTT
CDR3 protein: CASNPGQGFSPLHF

V gene: TRBV7-3
D gene: TRBD1
J gene: TRBJ2-3
clone size: .
CDR3 DNA: TGTGCCAGCAGCTCATCAGGACAGGGTGGAGATACGCAGTATTTT
CDR3 protein: CASSSSGQGGDTQYF

V gene: TRBV7-2
D gene: TRBD2
J gene: TRBJ2-3
clone size: .
CDR3 DNA: TGTGCCAGCAGCCGGAATAGCGGGGGGCGAGGAGATACGCAGTATTTT
CDR3 protein: CASSRNSGGRGDTQYF

V gene: TRBV29-1
D gene: .
J gene: TRBJ2-7
clone size: .
CDR3 DNA: TGCAGCGTTGTAAAGGGAGCAGCTACCTACGAGCAGTACTTC
CDR3 protein: CSVVKGAATYEQYF

V gene: TRBV18
D gene: .
J gene: TRBJ1-5
clone size: .
CDR3 DNA: TGTGCCAGCTCAGACAGGCGGAGCAATCAGCCCCAGCATTTT
CDR3 protein: CASSDRRSNQPQHF

V gene: TRBV29-1
D gene: TRBD1
J gene: TRBJ2-3
clone size: .
CDR3 DNA: TGCAGCGTTGAACCGTTGAGGGGGCGCTGGACAGATACGCAGTATTTT
CDR3 protein: CSVEPLRGRWTDTQYF

V gene: TRBV6-5
D gene: .
J gene: TRBJ2-7
clone size: .
CDR3 DNA: TGTGCCAGCAGTTACTCCGGGTATGGGGTATCCTACGAGCAGTACTTC
CDR3 protein: CASSYSGYGVSYEQYF

V gene: TRBV6-4
D gene: .
J gene: TRBJ2-3
clone size: .
CDR3 DNA: TGTGCCAGCAGTGAACAGCTCACAGATACGCAGTATTTT
CDR3 protein: CASSEQLTDTQYF

V gene: TRBV29-1
D gene: .
J gene: TRBJ2-5
clone size: few
CDR3 DNA: TGCAGCGTCGGGGGAGCTCCTGGAAAAGAGACCCAGTACTTC
CDR3 protein: CSVGGAPGKETQYF

V gene: TRBV9
D gene: .
J gene: TRBJ1-2
clone size: few
CDR3 DNA: TGTGCCAGCAGCGAGGGGCAGGGCCCCTACACCTTC
CDR3 protein: CASSEGQGPYTF

V gene: TRBV9
D gene: .
J gene: TRBJ1-1
clone size: .
CDR3 DNA: TGTGCCAGCAGTCGAACACCGGGACCATGGACTGAAGCTTTCTTT
CDR3 protein: CASSRTPGPWTEAFF

V gene: TRBV5-1
D gene: .
J gene: TRBJ1-1
clone size: .
CDR3 DNA: TGCGCCAGCAGCTTGCCGCCGAACACTGAAGCTTTCTTT
CDR3 protein: CASSLPPNTEAFF

V gene: TRBV29-1
D gene: .
J gene: TRBJ1-3
clone size: .
CDR3 DNA: TGCAGCGTTAACCGGGGCCCTGGAAACACCATATATTTT
CDR3 protein: CSVNRGPGNTIYF

V gene: TRBV12-5
D gene: .
J gene: TRBJ2-1
clone size: .
CDR3 DNA: TGTGCTAGTGGTTTTGCCAGCGAGAGTGAGCAGTTCTTC
CDR3 protein: CASGFASESEQFF

V gene: TRBV5-1
D gene: .
J gene: TRBJ2-3
clone size: .
CDR3 DNA: TGCGCCAGCAGCTTGGAGGCACTCGGAAGCAGCCATACGCAGTATTTT
CDR3 protein: CASSLEALGSSHTQYF

V gene: TRBV18
D gene: TRBD1
J gene: TRBJ2-5
clone size: .
CDR3 DNA: TGTGCCAGCTCACCACCGAACAGGGGGGAGACCCAGTACTTC
CDR3 protein: CASSPPNRGETQYF

V gene: TRBV30
D gene: .
J gene: TRBJ2-2
clone size: .
CDR3 DNA: TGTGCCTGGAGTGTATTTGGGACTCAACCCGGGGAGCTGTTTTTT
CDR3 protein: CAWSVFGTQPGELFF

V gene: TRBV30
D gene: TRBD1
J gene: TRBJ2-7
clone size: .
CDR3 DNA: TGTGCCTGGAGTCCCGGACAGGGGGCCTACGAGCAGTACTTC
CDR3 protein: CAWSPGQGAYEQYF

V gene: TRBV30
D gene: TRBD1
J gene: TRBJ2-7
clone size: .
CDR3 DNA: TGTGCCGGAGTTCGACAGGGATTCTACGAGCAGTACTTC
CDR3 protein: CAGVRQGFYEQYF

V gene: TRBV5-1
D gene: .
J gene: TRBJ1-4
clone size: few
CDR3 DNA: TGCGCCAGCAGCTTGCAGCAGGGCGAGAATGAAAAACTGTTTTTT
CDR3 protein: CASSLQQGENEKLFF

V gene: TRBV19
D gene: .
J gene: TRBJ1-5
clone size: .
CDR3 DNA: TGTGCCAGTAGTATAACGGATAATCAGCCCCAGCATTTT
CDR3 protein: CASSITDNQPQHF

V gene: TRBV19
D gene: TRBD1
J gene: TRBJ2-1
clone size: few
CDR3 DNA: TGTGCCAGTGGAAGGACAGGTGTTGTCAATGAGCAGTTCTTC
CDR3 protein: CASGRTGVVNEQFF

V gene: TRBV9
D gene: .
J gene: TRBJ1-5
clone size: few
CDR3 DNA: TGTGCCAGCAGCCTCCCGGGTGGGCCCCAGCATTTT
CDR3 protein: CASSLPGGPQHF

V gene: TRBV4-3
D gene: TRBD1
J gene: TRBJ2-2
clone size: .
CDR3 DNA: TGCGCCAGCAGCCAAGTCTTCCTTAGGACAGGGGAAGCCGGGGAGCTGTTTTTT
CDR3 protein: CASSQVFLRTGEAGELFF

V gene: TRBV29-1
D gene: TRBD1
J gene: TRBJ1-6
clone size: .
CDR3 DNA: TGCAGCGTTATTGACAGGGGTGGTTCACCCCTCCACTTT
CDR3 protein: CSVIDRGGSPLHF

V gene: TRBV5-5
D gene: .
J gene: TRBJ1-3
clone size: .
CDR3 DNA: TGTGCCAGCAGCTTGGCCGTGGGAGTCTCTGGAAACACCATATATTTT
CDR3 protein: CASSLAVGVSGNTIYF

V gene: TRBV28
D gene: TRBD1
J gene: TRBJ2-5
clone size: .
CDR3 DNA: TGTGCCAGCAGTTCGACAGGGGCGCATCGTGAGACCCAGTACTTC
CDR3 protein: CASSSTGAHRETQYF

V gene: TRBV28
D gene: .
J gene: TRBJ2-5
clone size: .
CDR3 DNA: TGTGCCAGCAGTTTCCACGTAAAGTACCAAGAGACCCAGTACTTC
CDR3 protein: CASSFHVKYQETQYF

V gene: TRBV7-8
D gene: TRBD2
J gene: TRBJ2-5
clone size: .
CDR3 DNA: TGTGCCAGCAGCCTCGAGGTGACTAGCGGGGACGGAGAGACCCAGTACTTC
CDR3 protein: CASSLEVTSGDGETQYF

V gene: TRBV27
D gene: TRBD1
J gene: TRBJ1-1
clone size: few
CDR3 DNA: TGTGCCAGCGGTCGACAGGGGAACACTGAAGCTTTCTTT
CDR3 protein: CASGRQGNTEAFF

V gene: TRBV6-5
D gene: .
J gene: TRBJ1-1
clone size: few
CDR3 DNA: TGTGCCAGCAGTTACTTCGGTGAAGCTTTCTTT
CDR3 protein: CASSYFGEAFF

V gene: TRBV6-5
D gene: .
J gene: TRBJ1-2
clone size: .
CDR3 DNA: TGTGCCAGCAGTTTCAACGACAGGCCAAACTATGGCTACACCTTC
CDR3 protein: CASSFNDRPNYGYTF

V gene: TRBV7-3
D gene: TRBD1
J gene: TRBJ1-6
clone size: few
CDR3 DNA: TGTGCCAGCAGCTTAATAGGGACAGATTCACCCCTCCACTTT
CDR3 protein: CASSLIGTDSPLHF

V gene: TRBV7-2
D gene: .
J gene: TRBJ2-5
clone size: few
CDR3 DNA: TGTGCCAGCAGCTCGGGAACTACTAGGGAGACCCAGTACTTC
CDR3 protein: CASSSGTTRETQYF

V gene: TRBV28
D gene: .
J gene: TRBJ1-5
clone size: .
CDR3 DNA: TGTGCCATCGGGACGGCGGGGGGTCAGCCCCAGCATTTT
CDR3 protein: CAIGTAGGQPQHF

V gene: TRBV6-5
D gene: .
J gene: TRBJ2-5
clone size: .
CDR3 DNA: TGTGCCAGCAGTTACACAGGGCAAGAGACCCAGTACTTC
CDR3 protein: CASSYTGQETQYF

V gene: TRBV5-4
D gene: .
J gene: TRBJ1-2
clone size: .
CDR3 DNA: TGTGCCAGCAGCCAGGGACACCCGGCCTATGGCTACACCTTC
CDR3 protein: CASSQGHPAYGYTF

V gene: TRBV6-6
D gene: TRBD1
J gene: TRBJ2-3
clone size: .
CDR3 DNA: TGTGCCAGCAGACCCGGGGACAGCGCTACAGATACGCAGTATTTT
CDR3 protein: CASRPGDSATDTQYF

V gene: TRBV7-2
D gene: .
J gene: TRBJ2-7
clone size: .
CDR3 DNA: TGTGCCAGCAGCTTAGGTGAGACTCCCCAGGAGCAGTACTTC
CDR3 protein: CASSLGETPQEQYF

V gene: TRBV9
D gene: .
J gene: TRBJ1-6
clone size: .
CDR3 DNA: TGTGCCAGCAGCGAACAGGGATTTTATAATTCACCCCTCCACTTT
CDR3 protein: CASSEQGFYNSPLHF

V gene: TRBV9
D gene: .
J gene: TRBJ2-7
clone size: .
CDR3 DNA: TGTGCCAGCAGCCCTACCATGGCGGGGGAGCAGTACTTC
CDR3 protein: CASSPTMAGEQYF

V gene: TRBV19
D gene: TRBD2
J gene: TRBJ2-6
clone size: .
CDR3 DNA: TGTGCCGTACGAGCGGGACGGGGCTCTGGGGCCAACGTCCTGACTTTC
CDR3 protein: CAVRAGRGSGANVLTF

V gene: TRBV15
D gene: .
J gene: TRBJ2-7
clone size: .
CDR3 DNA: TGTGCCACCAGCAGAGGATCGGGGAGAAGCCCACACGAGCAGTACTTC
CDR3 protein: CATSRGSGRSPHEQYF

V gene: TRBV19
D gene: .
J gene: TRBJ2-1
clone size: .
CDR3 DNA: TGTGCCAGTACCAATGGAGGGACAAGGGAGTTCTTC
CDR3 protein: CASTNGGTREFF

V gene: TRBV30
D gene: .
J gene: TRBJ2-6
clone size: few
CDR3 DNA: TGTGCCTGGAGGGGCAGGGGGGCCAACGTCCTGACTTTC
CDR3 protein: CAWRGRGANVLTF

V gene: TRBV7-9
D gene: TRBD1
J gene: TRBJ1-1
clone size: few
CDR3 DNA: TGTGCCAGCAGCGTCGACAGGGCGAACACTGAAGCTTTCTTT
CDR3 protein: CASSVDRANTEAFF